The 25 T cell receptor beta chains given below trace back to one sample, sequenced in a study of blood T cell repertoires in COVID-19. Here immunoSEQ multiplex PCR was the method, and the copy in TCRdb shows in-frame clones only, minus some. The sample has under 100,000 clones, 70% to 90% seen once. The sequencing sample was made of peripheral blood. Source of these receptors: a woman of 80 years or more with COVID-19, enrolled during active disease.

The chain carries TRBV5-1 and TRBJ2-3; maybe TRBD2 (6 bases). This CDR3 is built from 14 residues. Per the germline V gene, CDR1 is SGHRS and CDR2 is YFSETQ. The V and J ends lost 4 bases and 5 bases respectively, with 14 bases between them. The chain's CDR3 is CASSTGLQGDTQYF. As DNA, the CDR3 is TGCGCCAGCAGCACGGGACTGCAAGGAGATACGCAGTATTTT.

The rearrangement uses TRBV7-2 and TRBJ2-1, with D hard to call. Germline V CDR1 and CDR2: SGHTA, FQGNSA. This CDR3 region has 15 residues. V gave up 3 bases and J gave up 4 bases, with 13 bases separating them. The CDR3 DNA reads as TGTGCCAGCAGCTTCGCAGAGCTAGAGTACAATGAGCAGTTCTTC. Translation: CASSFAELEYNEQFF.

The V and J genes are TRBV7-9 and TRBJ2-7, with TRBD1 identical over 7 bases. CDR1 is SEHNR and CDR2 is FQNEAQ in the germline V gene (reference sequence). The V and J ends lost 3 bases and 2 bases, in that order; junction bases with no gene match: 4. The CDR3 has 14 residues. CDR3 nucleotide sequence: TGTGCCAGCAGCTTCAAGGGGGCTCCCTACGAGCAGTACTTC. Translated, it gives CASSFKGAPYEQYF.

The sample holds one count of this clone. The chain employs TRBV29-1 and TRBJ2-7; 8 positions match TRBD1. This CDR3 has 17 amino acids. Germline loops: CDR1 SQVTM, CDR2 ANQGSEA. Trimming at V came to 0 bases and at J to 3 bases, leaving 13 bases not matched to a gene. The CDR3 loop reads CSVEDETGGLPRYEQYF. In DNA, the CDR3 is TGCAGCGTTGAAGATGAAACAGGGGGGTTGCCCCGCTACGAGCAGTACTTC.

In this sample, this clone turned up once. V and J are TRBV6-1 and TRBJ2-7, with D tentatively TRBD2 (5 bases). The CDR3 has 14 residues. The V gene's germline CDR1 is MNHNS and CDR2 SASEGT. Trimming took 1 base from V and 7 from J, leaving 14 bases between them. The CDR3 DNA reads TGTGCCAGCAGTGAAGGAGCGGACCTGGGGGAGCAGTACTTC. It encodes CASSEGADLGEQYF.

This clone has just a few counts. CDR3 sequence: CASSQGYRNYGYTF. The CDR3 nucleotides are TGTGCCAGCAGCCAGGGGTATAGGAACTATGGCTACACCTTC. V gene TRBV6-5 combines with J gene TRBJ1-2, with TRBD1 as a possible D gene (6 bases). The CDR3 covers 14 residues. V dropped 6 bases and J dropped 2 bases, with 13 bases sitting between them. CDR1 is MNHEY and CDR2 is SVGAGI in the germline V gene.

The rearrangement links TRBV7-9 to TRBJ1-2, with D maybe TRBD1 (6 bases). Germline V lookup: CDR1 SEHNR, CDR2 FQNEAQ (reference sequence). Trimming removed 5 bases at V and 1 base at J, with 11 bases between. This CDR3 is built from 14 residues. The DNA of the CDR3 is TGTGCCAGCAGCCCGGGACAAGTTAACTATGGCTACACCTTC. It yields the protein CASSPGQVNYGYTF.

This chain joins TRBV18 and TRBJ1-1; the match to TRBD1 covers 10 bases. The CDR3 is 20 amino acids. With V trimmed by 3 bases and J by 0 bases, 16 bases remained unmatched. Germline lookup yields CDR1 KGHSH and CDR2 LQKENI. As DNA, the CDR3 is TGTGCCAGCTCACCGACGTCCAGACCGGGACAGGGGACCCTGAACACTGAAGCTTTCTTT. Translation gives CASSPTSRPGQGTLNTEAFF.

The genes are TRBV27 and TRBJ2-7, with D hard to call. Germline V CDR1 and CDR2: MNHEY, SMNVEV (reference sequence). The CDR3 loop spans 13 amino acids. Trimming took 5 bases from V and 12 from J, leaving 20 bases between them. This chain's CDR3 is CASSPTMYPSVYF. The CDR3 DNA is TGTGCCAGCAGTCCCACGATGTACCCCAGCGTGTACTTC.

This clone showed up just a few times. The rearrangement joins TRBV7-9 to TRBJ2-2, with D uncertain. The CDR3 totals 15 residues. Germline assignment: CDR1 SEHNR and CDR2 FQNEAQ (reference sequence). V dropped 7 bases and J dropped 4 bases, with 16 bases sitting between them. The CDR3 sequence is CASNDGVMGTGELFF. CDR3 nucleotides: TGTGCCAGCAACGACGGAGTGATGGGCACCGGGGAGCTGTTTTTT.

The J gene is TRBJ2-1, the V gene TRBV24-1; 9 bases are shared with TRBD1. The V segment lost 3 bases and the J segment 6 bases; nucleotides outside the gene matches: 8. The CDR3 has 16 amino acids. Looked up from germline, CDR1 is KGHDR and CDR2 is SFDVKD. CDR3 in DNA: TGTGCCACCAGTGATCCGCCGGGACAGGGAAGCAATGAGCAGTTCTTC. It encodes CATSDPPGQGSNEQFF.

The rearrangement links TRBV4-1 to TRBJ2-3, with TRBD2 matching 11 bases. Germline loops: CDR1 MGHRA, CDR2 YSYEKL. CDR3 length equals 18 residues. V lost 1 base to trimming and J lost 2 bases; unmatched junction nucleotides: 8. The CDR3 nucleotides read TGCGCCAGCAGCCAAGCACTAGCGGGAGTACCACCCACAGATACGCAGTATTTT. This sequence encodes CASSQALAGVPPTDTQYF.

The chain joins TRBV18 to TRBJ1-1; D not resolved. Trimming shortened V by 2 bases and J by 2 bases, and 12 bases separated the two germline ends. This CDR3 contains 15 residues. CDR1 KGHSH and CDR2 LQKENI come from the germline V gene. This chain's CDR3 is CASSPSARTNTEAFF. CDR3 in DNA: TGTGCCAGCTCACCATCTGCCAGGACTAACACTGAAGCTTTCTTT. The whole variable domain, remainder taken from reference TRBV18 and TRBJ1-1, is NAGVMQNPRHLVRRRGQEARLRCSPMKGHSHVYWYRQLPEEGLKFMVYLQKENIIDESGMPKERFSAEFPKEGPSILRIQQVVRGDSAAYFCASSPSARTNTEAFFGQGTRLTVV.

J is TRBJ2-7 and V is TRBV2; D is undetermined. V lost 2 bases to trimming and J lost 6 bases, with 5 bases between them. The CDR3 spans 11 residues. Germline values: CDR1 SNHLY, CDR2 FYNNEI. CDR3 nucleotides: TGTGCCAGCAGTGAAACGGTCGAGCAGTACTTC. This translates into CASSETVEQYF.

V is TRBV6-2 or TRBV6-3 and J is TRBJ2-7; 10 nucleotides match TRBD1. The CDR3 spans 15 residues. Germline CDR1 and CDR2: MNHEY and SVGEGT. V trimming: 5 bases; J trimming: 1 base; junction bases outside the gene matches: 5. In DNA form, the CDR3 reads TGTGCCAGCAGTGGACCGGGACAGGGGTCCTACGAGCAGTACTTC. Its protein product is CASSGPGQGSYEQYF.

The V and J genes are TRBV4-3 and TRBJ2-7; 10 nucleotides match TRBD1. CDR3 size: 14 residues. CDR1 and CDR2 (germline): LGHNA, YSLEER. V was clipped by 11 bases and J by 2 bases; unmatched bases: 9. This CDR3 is CAGLGTGVTYEQYF. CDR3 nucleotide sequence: TGCGCCGGCTTGGGGACAGGGGTCACCTACGAGCAGTACTTC.

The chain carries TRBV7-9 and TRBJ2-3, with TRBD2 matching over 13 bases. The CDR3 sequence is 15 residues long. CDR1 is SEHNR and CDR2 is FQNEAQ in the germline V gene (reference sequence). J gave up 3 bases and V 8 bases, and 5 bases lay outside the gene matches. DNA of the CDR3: TGTGCCAGCCAGGCACTAGCGGGAGGGACAGATACGCAGTATTTT. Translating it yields CASQALAGGTDTQYF.

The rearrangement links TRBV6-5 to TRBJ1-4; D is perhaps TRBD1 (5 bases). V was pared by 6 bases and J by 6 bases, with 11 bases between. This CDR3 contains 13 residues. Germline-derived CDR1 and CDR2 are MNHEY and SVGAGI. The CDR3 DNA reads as TGTGCCAGCAGCTGGGCCAGGGATGAAAAACTGTTTTTT. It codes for CASSWARDEKLFF.

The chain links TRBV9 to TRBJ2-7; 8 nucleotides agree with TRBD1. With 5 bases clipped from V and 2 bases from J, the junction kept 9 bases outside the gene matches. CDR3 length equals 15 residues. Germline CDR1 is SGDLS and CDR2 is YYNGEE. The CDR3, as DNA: TGTGCCAGCAGTTATGGACAGGGAGTACCCTACGAGCAGTACTTC. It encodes CASSYGQGVPYEQYF.

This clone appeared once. CDR3 amino acids: CASSYYKRGGYNEQFF. The DNA of the CDR3 is TGTGCCAGCAGTTACTATAAGCGGGGGGGTTACAATGAGCAGTTCTTC. The chain links TRBV6-6 to TRBJ2-1; 10 positions agree with TRBD2. CDR1 and CDR2 from the germline V gene are MNHNY and SVGAGI (reference sequence). The CDR3 is 16 amino acids. The V gene end was trimmed by 1 base and the J gene end by 4 bases; junction bases not matched to a gene: 4.

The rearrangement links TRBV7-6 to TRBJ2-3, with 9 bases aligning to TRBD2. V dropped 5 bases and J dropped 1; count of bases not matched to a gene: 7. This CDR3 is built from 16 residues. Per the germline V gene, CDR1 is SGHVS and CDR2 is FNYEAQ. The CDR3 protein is CASSPQLAGGTDTQYF. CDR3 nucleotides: TGTGCCAGCAGCCCCCAGTTAGCGGGAGGCACAGATACGCAGTATTTT. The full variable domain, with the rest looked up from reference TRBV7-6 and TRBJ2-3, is GAGVSQSPRYKVTKRGQDVALRCDPISGHVSLYWYRQALGQGPEFLTYFNYEAQQDKSGLPNDRFSAERPEGSISTLTIQRTEQRDSAMYRCASSPQLAGGTDTQYFGPGTRLTVL.

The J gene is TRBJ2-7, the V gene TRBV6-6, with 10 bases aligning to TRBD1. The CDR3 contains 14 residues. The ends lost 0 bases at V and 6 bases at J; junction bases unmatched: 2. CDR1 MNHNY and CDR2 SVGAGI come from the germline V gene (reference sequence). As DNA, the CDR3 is TGTGCCAGCAGTTACTCGGGACAGGGGTCCGAGCAGTACTTC. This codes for CASSYSGQGSEQYF.

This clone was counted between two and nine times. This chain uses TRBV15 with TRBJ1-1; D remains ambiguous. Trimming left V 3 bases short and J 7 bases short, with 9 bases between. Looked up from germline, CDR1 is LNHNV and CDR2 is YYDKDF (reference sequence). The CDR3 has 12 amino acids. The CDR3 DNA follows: TGTGCCACCAGCAGTCCGTTCTTTGAAGCTTTCTTT. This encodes CATSSPFFEAFF.

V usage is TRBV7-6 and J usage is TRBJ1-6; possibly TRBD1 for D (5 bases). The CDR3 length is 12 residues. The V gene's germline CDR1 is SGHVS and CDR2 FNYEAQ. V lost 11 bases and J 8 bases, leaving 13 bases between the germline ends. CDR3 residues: CAVRDFYSPLHF. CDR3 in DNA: TGTGCCGTCCGGGACTTCTATTCACCCCTCCACTTT.

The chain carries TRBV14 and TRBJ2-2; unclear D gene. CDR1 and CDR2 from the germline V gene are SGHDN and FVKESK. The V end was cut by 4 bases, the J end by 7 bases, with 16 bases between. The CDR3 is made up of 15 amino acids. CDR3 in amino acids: CASSPSYSLGGELFF. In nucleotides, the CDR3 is TGTGCCAGCAGCCCCTCGTACAGCTTAGGCGGGGAGCTGTTTTTT.